A single sample is the source of the 31 T cell receptor beta chains below, sequenced in a study of blood T cell repertoires in COVID-19. Generated by immunoSEQ multiplex PCR, the TCRdb table keeps only in-frame clones and is missing some. Found here are roughly 220,000 clones, around 89% of them singletons; the top ten hold over 13%. The sequenced sample was PBMCs or T cells enriched from blood (not recorded which). The receptors derive from a man aged 25 to 40 who had been exposed to COVID-19.

To note about this clone: Given a much more abundant clone one base away, this may be a read error. This rearrangement joins TRBV2 to TRBJ2-7; 7 nucleotides match TRBD1. This CDR3 comprises 13 residues. The J segment lost 2 bases and the V segment lost 3 bases, leaving 1 base of the junction unmatched. Germline values: CDR1 SNHLY, CDR2 FYNNEI. CDR3 amino acids: CASSEGTAYEQYF. CDR3 in DNA: TGTGCCAGCAGTGAGGGGACAGCCTACGAGCAGTACTTC.

V gene TRBV11-2 combines with J gene TRBJ2-5; 8 nucleotides match TRBD1. CDR1 is SGHAT and CDR2 is FQNNGV in the germline V gene. The CDR3 consists of 14 residues. The junction had 3 bases not matched to a gene; V was cut back by 1 base and J by 5 bases. In nucleotides, the CDR3 is TGTGCCAGCAGCTTAGGGACAGGGACGGAGACCCAGTACTTC. It codes for CASSLGTGTETQYF.

The chain couples TRBV27 to TRBJ1-3; D ambiguous. Trimming shortened V by 6 bases and J by 4 bases, and 13 bases separated the two germline ends. Germline loops: CDR1 MNHEY, CDR2 SMNVEV (reference sequence). The CDR3 extends over 14 amino acids. The CDR3 protein is CASRFNSGGNTIYF. For the CDR3, the DNA is TGTGCCAGCAGGTTCAACTCGGGGGGAAACACCATATATTTT.

The rearrangement uses TRBV5-5 and TRBJ1-3; 7 bases match TRBD1. CDR1 is SGHKS and CDR2 is YYEKEE in the germline V gene (reference sequence). The CDR3 totals 15 residues. Trimming at V came to 3 bases and at J to 4 bases, leaving 7 bases not matched to a gene. The CDR3 protein is CASSSPTGRGNTIYF. The CDR3, as DNA: TGTGCCAGCAGCTCGCCGACAGGGAGGGGAAACACCATATATTTT.

The chain has TRBV30 and TRBJ1-2; D may be TRBD1 (6 bases). The CDR3 sequence is 15 residues long. The V end lost 0 bases, the J end lost 0 bases, and 11 bases lay between the germline ends. Germline-derived CDR1 and CDR2 are GTSNPN and SVGIG (reference sequence). This chain's CDR3 is CAWSVRWTANYGYTF. The CDR3 DNA is TGTGCCTGGAGTGTACGCTGGACAGCTAACTATGGCTACACCTTC.

This clone appeared a single time. V is TRBV3-1 (or the pseudogene TRBV3-2) and J is TRBJ2-1; no definite D call. The CDR3 has 15 residues. Germline CDR1 is LGHDT and CDR2 is YNNKEL (reference sequence). V lost 0 bases, J lost 5 bases, and 11 bases lay in between. CDR3 region: CASSQDLEFHNEQFF. The CDR3 DNA reads as TGTGCCAGCAGCCAAGATTTGGAGTTCCACAATGAGCAGTTCTTC.

The chain joins TRBV4-1 to TRBJ2-3, with D possibly being TRBD2 (5 bases). The V end was cut by 0 bases, the J end by 8 bases, with 15 bases between. Looked up from germline, CDR1 is MGHRA and CDR2 is YSYEKL. The length of the CDR3 is 15 residues. The CDR3: CASSQDSGLEGTQYF. In nucleotides, the CDR3 is TGCGCCAGCAGCCAAGATTCCGGTCTCGAGGGTACGCAGTATTTT.

The V gene is TRBV10-2, the J gene TRBJ1-4; D is unclear. The CDR3 has 13 residues. In germline, CDR1 is WSHSY, CDR2 SAAADI. V was shortened by 0 bases and J by 11 bases, with 10 bases between the two germline ends. The CDR3 DNA reads as TGCGCCAGCAGTGAGTCGGTGTTCGGGAAACTGTTTTTT. Translated: CASSESVFGKLFF.

V is TRBV27 and J is TRBJ2-7, with a possible D match to TRBD1 (5 bases). The germline V gene has CDR1 MNHEY and CDR2 SMNVEV (reference sequence). V was clipped by 0 bases and J by 3 bases, with 9 bases between them. The CDR3 is 14 amino acids. The CDR3 is CASSLSGVIYEQYF. The CDR3 region has the DNA TGTGCCAGCAGTTTATCAGGGGTGATCTACGAGCAGTACTTC.

This chain joins TRBV7-8 and TRBJ2-1; 7 nucleotides line up with TRBD2. Germline lookup yields CDR1 SGHVS and CDR2 FQNEAQ. V was clipped by 1 base and J by 14 bases; unmatched bases: 11. This CDR3 comprises 14 residues. CDR3 amino acids: CASSLGRVGGIEFF. DNA for the CDR3: TGTGCCAGCAGCTTAGGACGGGTGGGGGGGATAGAGTTCTTC.

J is TRBJ2-6 and V is TRBV7-8, with D perhaps TRBD1 (6 bases). This CDR3 region has 16 residues. The germline CDR1 and CDR2 sequences are SGHVS and FQNEAQ. V was cut by 6 bases and J by 0 bases, with 12 bases left in between. The CDR3 region has the DNA TGTGCCAGCAGGAGGCAGGGGCTCTCTGGGGCCAACGTCCTGACTTTC. Translation: CASRRQGLSGANVLTF.

The J gene is TRBJ2-1, the V gene TRBV12-5; D remains unclear. The CDR3 is 13 amino acids. The V gene's germline CDR1 is LGHNT and CDR2 FRNRAP. With 1 base removed from V and 6 bases from J, the gap between germline ends came to 7 bases. CDR3 region: CASGLDLSNEQFF. The CDR3, as DNA: TGTGCTAGTGGTTTGGACCTTAGCAATGAGCAGTTCTTC.

This chain connects TRBV5-5 to TRBJ1-4, with D possibly TRBD1 on 5 matching bases. CDR1 and CDR2 (germline): SGHKS, YYEKEE (reference sequence). V lost 3 bases, J lost 6 bases, and 15 bases lay in between. This CDR3 comprises 15 residues. The CDR3 here is CASSYGSDSDEKLFF. DNA for the CDR3: TGTGCCAGCAGCTACGGCTCTGACAGTGATGAAAAACTGTTTTTT.

The rearrangement uses TRBV5-4 and TRBJ2-3, with no clear D. Trimming pared 5 bases from V and 3 bases from J, leaving 10 bases between. Germline lookup yields CDR1 SGHNT and CDR2 YYREEE (reference sequence). The CDR3 has 13 amino acids. CDR3 protein: CASSRQETDTQYF. The CDR3 DNA sequence: TGTGCCAGCAGTCGACAAGAGACAGATACGCAGTATTTT.

This clone occurred once. The J gene is TRBJ2-1, the V gene TRBV6-5; TRBD2 matches 7 bases. The trim removed 6 bases at V and 7 bases at J, leaving 12 bases unmatched. There are 15 residues in the CDR3. From germline, CDR1 is MNHEY and CDR2 SVGAGI. The CDR3 is CASSPRDYYRNEQFF. The CDR3 DNA is TGTGCCAGCAGCCCCCGGGACTATTATAGGAATGAGCAGTTCTTC.

The rearrangement uses TRBV5-4 and TRBJ1-4; D is unresolved. This CDR3 spans 15 amino acids. V lost 0 bases, J lost 5 bases, and 11 bases lay in between. Germline CDR1 reads SGHNT; CDR2 reads YYREEE (reference sequence). CDR3 loop: CASSLEGGINEKLFF. The DNA of the CDR3 is TGTGCCAGCAGCTTGGAGGGAGGGATCAATGAAAAACTGTTTTTT. Supplemented by reference TRBV5-4 and TRBJ1-4, the full variable domain reads ETGVTQSPTHLIKTRGQQVTLRCSSQSGHNTVSWYQQALGQGPQFIFQYYREEENGRGNFPPRFSGLQFPNYSSELNVNALELDDSALYLCASSLEGGINEKLFFGSGTQLSVL.

This chain joins TRBV5-1 and TRBJ1-4; 7 positions match TRBD1. This CDR3 is 14 amino acids long. In germline, CDR1 is SGHRS, CDR2 YFSETQ. The V segment lost 2 bases and the J segment 4 bases; nucleotides outside the gene matches: 2. The CDR3 coding sequence is TGCGCCAGCAGCTTTTCAGGGGGTAATGAAAAACTGTTTTTT. This sequence encodes CASSFSGGNEKLFF.

The V and J genes are TRBV10-3 and TRBJ1-2, with 8 bases lining up with TRBD1. The CDR3 is 15 amino acids. The germline V gene has CDR1 ENHRY and CDR2 SYGVKD. V gave up 1 base and J gave up 7 bases; unmatched junction bases: 8. CDR3 in amino acids: CAISEWQGASGGYTF. The CDR3 nucleotides read TGTGCCATCAGTGAGTGGCAGGGGGCGTCCGGTGGCTACACCTTC.

This clone was seen just once. The chain joins TRBV7-3 to TRBJ1-3; 9 nucleotides agree with TRBD1. The germline V gene has CDR1 SGHTA and CDR2 FQGTGA. V lost 5 bases and J lost 1; bases outside the gene matches: 6. This CDR3 is 16 amino acids long. CDR3 in amino acids: CASSLEGTGSGNTIYF. The DNA of the CDR3 is TGTGCCAGCAGCCTTGAGGGGACAGGGTCTGGAAACACCATATATTTT.

CDR3 nucleotides: TGCGCCAGCAGCCCGACGACTGACAGGGGGGTGTACGAGCAGTACTTC. Translating it yields CASSPTTDRGVYEQYF. The rearrangement links TRBV4-3 to TRBJ2-7; 9 nucleotides line up with TRBD1. Germline-derived CDR1 and CDR2 are LGHNA and YSLEER. This CDR3 is built from 16 residues. Trimming cost V 4 bases and J 4 bases; bases outside gene matches: 11.

The count of this clone is one. The chain links TRBV6-5 to TRBJ2-3, with D maybe TRBD2 (5 bases). V was cut by 2 bases and J by 0 bases, with 12 bases left in between. Germline CDR1 and CDR2: MNHEY and SVGAGI. The CDR3 extends over 16 amino acids. The CDR3 DNA sequence: TGTGCCAGCAGTTACCGGGGAGCCCCTAGCACAGATACGCAGTATTTT. This sequence encodes CASSYRGAPSTDTQYF.

The chain couples TRBV11-2 to TRBJ1-5; D is possibly TRBD1 (6 bases). V was shortened by 1 base and J by 4 bases, with 17 bases between the two germline ends. The CDR3 has 17 amino acids. CDR1 and CDR2 from the germline V gene are SGHAT and FQNNGV. The CDR3 reads CASSLGDRGLVNQPQHF. CDR3 DNA sequence: TGTGCCAGCAGCTTAGGGGATAGGGGGTTGGTGAATCAGCCCCAGCATTTT.

The chain is built from TRBV4-2 and TRBJ1-3; D not certain. This CDR3 has 15 amino acids. CDR1 is LGHNA and CDR2 is YNFKEQ in the germline V gene. The ends were cut back, 1 base at V and 4 bases at J, with 11 bases in the middle. The CDR3 DNA follows: TGTGCCAGCAGCCAAGGGAGTTTGGAAGGAAACACCATATATTTT. This translates into CASSQGSLEGNTIYF.

The chain couples TRBV6-5 to TRBJ1-2, with D possibly matching TRBD1 (5 bases). The CDR3 sequence is 15 residues long. Germline CDR1 MNHEY, CDR2 SVGAGI. V was clipped by 7 bases and J by 2 bases, with 17 bases between them. CDR3: CASTPEGRVNYGYTF. DNA for the CDR3: TGTGCCAGCACCCCGGAGGGCAGGGTAAACTATGGCTACACCTTC.

In this sample, this clone turned up once. The V gene is TRBV4-2, the J gene TRBJ1-1; D not resolved. V lost 4 bases, J lost 2 bases, and 11 bases lay in between. The CDR3 consists of 14 residues. CDR1 and CDR2 from the germline V gene are LGHNA and YNFKEQ. The CDR3 is CASSLGRDNTEAFF. CDR3 in DNA: TGTGCCAGCAGCCTTGGACGGGATAACACTGAAGCTTTCTTT.

V usage is TRBV18 and J usage is TRBJ2-7; tentatively, D is TRBD1 (6 bases). The germline CDR1 and CDR2 sequences are KGHSH and LQKENI. The ends were cut back, 3 bases at V and 2 bases at J, with 11 bases in the middle. CDR3 length equals 14 residues. The CDR3 region has the DNA TGTGCCAGCTCACCCTCACAGGGAACCTACGAGCAGTACTTC. It yields the protein CASSPSQGTYEQYF.

The chain has TRBV3-1 (or the pseudogene TRBV3-2) and TRBJ2-2; D unclear. Trimming pared 1 base from V and 8 bases from J, leaving 11 bases between. This CDR3 contains 14 residues. The germline CDR1 and CDR2 sequences are LGHDT and YNNKEL (reference sequence). The CDR3 loop is CASSQGPNSGELFF. The CDR3 nucleotides are TGTGCCAGCAGCCAAGGACCCAACAGTGGGGAGCTGTTTTTT.

The chain couples TRBV29-1 to TRBJ2-3, with 8 nucleotides matching TRBD1. This CDR3 spans 17 amino acids. J lost 4 bases, V lost 1 base, and 13 bases had no gene match. Germline V gene sequence: CDR1 SQVTM, CDR2 ANQGSEA. In DNA form, the CDR3 reads TGCAGCGTTGAAGGTGTCGACAGGGGAGTGAGAGCAGATACGCAGTATTTT. It codes for CSVEGVDRGVRADTQYF.

The J gene is TRBJ2-2, the V gene TRBV6-1; a possible D gene is TRBD1 (6 bases). Deletions cut 1 base from V and 6 bases from J, with 12 bases between. CDR1 and CDR2 from the germline V gene are MNHNS and SASEGT. The CDR3 spans 15 residues. The CDR3 coding sequence is TGTGCCAGCAGTGAAGTGGGGGCTTTTGCCGGGGAGCTGTTTTTT. It specifies CASSEVGAFAGELFF.

The CDR3 loop is CASRRGQLNTEAFF. CDR3 nucleotide sequence: TGTGCCAGCAGAAGAGGACAGTTGAACACTGAAGCTTTCTTT. The chain combines TRBV11-2 with TRBJ1-1; D perhaps matches TRBD1 (6 bases). The length of the CDR3 is 14 residues. V lost 6 bases and J 0 bases, leaving 11 bases between the germline ends. Germline CDR1 reads SGHAT; CDR2 reads FQNNGV.

This chain joins TRBV28 and TRBJ1-2, with 8 nucleotides matching TRBD1. CDR3 size: 15 residues. Germline-derived CDR1 and CDR2 are MDHEN and SYDVKM. V was clipped by 7 bases and J by 6 bases; unmatched bases: 13. CDR3 bases: TGTGCCAGCACCCCGACAGGGGACCCTTGGGATGGCTACACCTTC. Its translation is CASTPTGDPWDGYTF.